One and the same sample provided the 7 T cell receptor beta chains below, sequenced in a study of PD-1 blockade in classical Hodgkin lymphoma. Measured with immunoSEQ multiplex PCR; TCRdb has only the in-frame clones, and not every one. The sample includes about 61,000 clones, around 91% of them seen just once. Each of the patients experienced relapse following autologous stem cell transplantation, and their brentuximab vedotin exposure differed. The sample here was peripheral blood mononuclear cells (PBMCs), taken at baseline. These TCRs come from a human donor with classical Hodgkin lymphoma.

Worth noting for this clone: One end of the junction is discordant with germline, which a read error may explain. The chain is built from TRBV6-5 and TRBJ1-2, with 7 bases fitting TRBD1. From germline, CDR1 is MNHEY and CDR2 SVGAGI. This CDR3 has 13 residues. The CDR3 bases are TGTGCCAGCAGTTTTTCGACAGGGACCACGATATTCTTC. Its protein is CASSFSTGTTIFF.

In nucleotides, the CDR3 is TGCGCCAGCAGCCCCCTATTCGCGGGAGAAGAGACCCAGTACTTC. It yields the protein CASSPLFAGEETQYF. This chain uses TRBV5-1 with TRBJ2-5, with TRBD2 matching over 7 bases. CDR1 is SGHRS and CDR2 is YFSETQ in the germline V gene. The junction had 9 bases not matched to a gene; V was cut back by 4 bases and J by 3 bases. The CDR3 is 15 residues long.

The chain is built from TRBV28 and TRBJ2-1; D is unclear. The V gene's germline CDR1 is MDHEN and CDR2 SYDVKM. With 2 bases removed from V and 4 bases from J, the gap between germline ends came to 12 bases. This CDR3 is built from 15 residues. The CDR3 DNA is TGTGCCAGCAGTTTACCGGCAAAGTTTTACAATGAGCAGTTCTTC. As protein: CASSLPAKFYNEQFF.

The chain carries TRBV7-9 and TRBJ1-2; D is undetermined. This CDR3 contains 13 residues. Germline V gene data show CDR1 as SEHNR and CDR2 as FQNEAQ (reference sequence). V was pared by 4 bases and J by 8 bases, with 14 bases between. The CDR3 region is CASSSPGPGGYTF. Written as DNA, the CDR3 is TGTGCCAGCAGCTCTCCGGGCCCCGGGGGCTACACCTTC.

This chain uses TRBV7-9 with TRBJ1-1; no clear D gene. With 8 bases removed from V and 0 bases from J, the gap between germline ends came to 7 bases. Per germline, CDR1 SEHNR and CDR2 FQNEAQ (reference sequence). The CDR3 spans 12 residues. As DNA, the CDR3 is TGTGCCAGCGGCCATATGAACACTGAAGCTTTCTTT. Translated: CASGHMNTEAFF.

The J gene is TRBJ2-1, the V gene TRBV6-5; a possible D gene is TRBD2 (6 bases). Germline assignment: CDR1 MNHEY and CDR2 SVGAGI. The ends were cut back, 4 bases at V and 3 bases at J, with 13 bases in the middle. The CDR3 loop spans 15 amino acids. This chain's CDR3 is CASSSAGLNYNEQFF. DNA for the CDR3: TGTGCCAGCAGTTCCGCGGGACTTAACTACAATGAGCAGTTCTTC.

This clone has only a few counts. The chain carries TRBV11-2 and TRBJ1-3; tentative D call: TRBD1 (5 bases). The CDR3 loop spans 14 amino acids. Deletions cut 6 bases from V and 5 bases from J, with 14 bases between. Germline V gene data show CDR1 as SGHAT and CDR2 as FQNNGV. The DNA of the CDR3 is TGTGCCAGCAGTCGTCTGACAGCCCGAAACACCATATATTTT. Protein: CASSRLTARNTIYF. Combining the CDR3 with reference TRBV11-2 and TRBJ1-3 gives the whole variable domain EAGVAQSPRYKIIEKRQSVAFWCNPISGHATLYWYQQILGQGPKLLIQFQNNGVVDDSQLPKDRFSAERLKGVDSTLKIQPAKLEDSAVYLCASSRLTARNTIYFGEGSWLTVV.